One and the same sample provided the 19 T cell receptor beta chains below, sequenced in a study of blood T cell repertoires in COVID-19. Clones were read by immunoSEQ multiplex PCR, and TCRdb kept only the in-frame ones, dropping some. The data show over 85,000 clones, about four fifths seen once. What was sequenced was peripheral blood. These receptors were obtained from a man aged 40-55 years with active or convalescent COVID-19.

The V gene is TRBV6-5, the J gene TRBJ2-7; 10 nucleotides line up with TRBD1. The V gene end was trimmed by 5 bases and the J gene end by 3 bases; junction bases not matched to a gene: 7. CDR3 size: 15 residues. CDR1 is MNHEY and CDR2 is SVGAGI in the germline V gene. CDR3 protein: CASSSRDRGGYEQYF. CDR3 bases: TGTGCCAGCAGTAGCCGGGACAGGGGAGGCTACGAGCAGTACTTC.

The chain uses TRBV12-3 or TRBV12-4 and TRBJ1-1, with TRBD1 matching 7 bases. CDR3 length: 12 amino acids. Trimming cost V 6 bases and J 7 bases; bases outside gene matches: 5. The CDR3 protein is CASSHRQGEAFF. CDR3 coding DNA: TGTGCCAGCAGCCATAGACAGGGTGAAGCTTTCTTT.

The J gene is TRBJ2-2, the V gene TRBV19; TRBD2 might be the D (5 bases). The CDR3 is 13 residues long. CDR1 LNHDA and CDR2 SQIVND come from the germline V gene (reference sequence). The germline V and J ends were trimmed by 2 bases and 7 bases, with 8 bases remaining between them. The CDR3 DNA sequence: TGTGCCAGTAGTATATTGGGAGTCGGGGAGCTGTTTTTT. The encoded protein is CASSILGVGELFF.

The V and J genes are TRBV18 and TRBJ1-1; D perhaps matches TRBD1 (6 bases). This CDR3 has 13 amino acids. The germline V gene has CDR1 KGHSH and CDR2 LQKENI. V dropped 3 bases and J dropped 7 bases, with 12 bases sitting between them. CDR3 region: CASSPGTGIEAFF. Here the CDR3 DNA reads TGTGCCAGCTCACCGGGTACAGGGATTGAAGCTTTCTTT. Full variable domain (outside the CDR3, taken from reference TRBV18 and TRBJ1-1): NAGVMQNPRHLVRRRGQEARLRCSPMKGHSHVYWYRQLPEEGLKFMVYLQKENIIDESGMPKERFSAEFPKEGPSILRIQQVVRGDSAAYFCASSPGTGIEAFFGQGTRLTVV.

The rearrangement joins TRBV3-1 (or the pseudogene TRBV3-2) to TRBJ1-2; 11 bases fit TRBD1. V lost 5 bases to trimming and J lost 7 bases; unmatched junction nucleotides: 6. The CDR3 extends over 14 amino acids. Germline V gives CDR1 LGHDT, CDR2 YNNKEL (reference sequence). This CDR3 is CASSTNGQGAGYTF. The CDR3 DNA reads TGTGCCAGCAGCACGAACGGACAGGGGGCTGGCTACACCTTC.

The chain joins TRBV7-9 to TRBJ2-2; 8 bases are shared with TRBD2. This CDR3 is built from 14 residues. After removal of 5 bases from V and 3 bases from J, the junction contained 2 bases not matched to a gene. Germline V gene data show CDR1 as SEHNR and CDR2 as FQNEAQ (reference sequence). The CDR3 sequence: CASSHGGDTGELFF. The CDR3 nucleotides are TGTGCCAGCAGCCACGGGGGGGACACCGGGGAGCTGTTTTTT.

The V call is TRBV19, the J call TRBJ1-2; 8 positions match TRBD1. Germline trimming cut 7 bases from V and 1 base from J; bases unmatched to any gene: 5. The germline V gene has CDR1 LNHDA and CDR2 SQIVND (reference sequence). This CDR3 is built from 14 residues. In DNA form, the CDR3 reads TGTGCCAGTATGAGTACAGGGGGTAACTATGGCTACACCTTC. Translated: CASMSTGGNYGYTF.

V is TRBV6-2 or TRBV6-3 and J is TRBJ1-2; 12 bases are shared with TRBD1. The CDR3 covers 16 residues. Trimming at V came to 4 bases and at J to 8 bases, leaving 11 bases not matched to a gene. Germline V gene lookup returns CDR1 MNHEY and CDR2 SVGEGT. CDR3 sequence: CASSSFPGQGARGYTF. The CDR3, as DNA: TGTGCCAGCAGTTCTTTTCCGGGACAGGGGGCGCGGGGCTACACCTTC.

The chain employs TRBV6-1 and TRBJ1-1; 8 bases map to TRBD1. This CDR3 has 19 residues. V was clipped by 2 bases and J by 7 bases; unmatched bases: 21. Germline assignment: CDR1 MNHNS and CDR2 SASEGT. In DNA, the CDR3 is TGTGCCAGCAGTGAATTACCCCCGGGCAGGGGGCAAAGGAAGAATGAAGCTTTCTTT. Amino acid sequence: CASSELPPGRGQRKNEAFF.

This chain connects TRBV3-1 (or the pseudogene TRBV3-2) to TRBJ2-2; TRBD1 aligns across 7 bases. The junction had 8 bases not matched to a gene; V was cut back by 4 bases and J by 6 bases. The CDR3 has 15 residues. Germline V gene lookup returns CDR1 LGHDT and CDR2 YNNKEL (reference sequence). CDR3 amino acids: CASSPTDRVAGELFF. In nucleotides, the CDR3 is TGTGCCAGCAGCCCGACCGACAGGGTGGCCGGGGAGCTGTTTTTT.

V gene TRBV21-1 combines with J gene TRBJ2-7; the table gives TRBD2 as D, unverified against the DNA. TRBV21-1 is recorded as a pseudogene. The CDR3 runs to 15 residues. The CDR3 DNA reads as TGTGCCAGCAGCAAAGGCCGGGCGGGGGCTCACGAGCAGTACTTC. It translates to CASSKGRAGAHEQYF.

V and J are TRBV19 and TRBJ2-7; D is uncertain. CDR1 and CDR2 from the germline V gene are LNHDA and SQIVND (reference sequence). Trimming removed 6 bases at V and 2 bases at J, with 17 bases between. The CDR3 loop spans 15 amino acids. The CDR3 region has the DNA TGTGCCAGTAGCATCTCACTTTCTCCCCCCTACGAGCAGTACTTC. Its protein is CASSISLSPPYEQYF.

J is TRBJ1-6 and V is TRBV23-1, with 8 bases fitting TRBD1. TRBV23-1 is reported as an ORF; its role is uncertain. V was pared by 6 bases and J by 3 bases, with 13 bases of the junction left unmatched. This CDR3 region has 18 residues. Here the CDR3 DNA reads TGCGCCAGCAGGCCTACGGGTCAGACAGGGGACTATAATTCACCCCTCCACTTT. This encodes CASRPTGQTGDYNSPLHF.

The rearrangement joins TRBV12-3 or TRBV12-4 to TRBJ2-2, with 9 bases that match TRBD1. The CDR3 runs to 13 residues. The V segment lost 11 bases and the J segment 4 bases; nucleotides outside the gene matches: 5. CDR3 loop: CASTGGVTGELFF. In DNA, the CDR3 is TGTGCCTCCACAGGGGGCGTCACCGGGGAGCTGTTTTTT.

Only a few counts were recorded for this clone. The genes are TRBV5-1 and TRBJ1-1; 8 nucleotides match TRBD1. Unmatched junction bases numbered 1, after V lost 0 bases and J lost 3 bases. Looked up from germline, CDR1 is SGHRS and CDR2 is YFSETQ. This CDR3 is 14 amino acids long. CDR3 amino acids: CASSLDRGDTEAFF. The CDR3 DNA sequence: TGCGCCAGCAGCTTGGACAGGGGGGACACTGAAGCTTTCTTT.

The genes are TRBV19 and TRBJ2-5; 7 bases agree with TRBD2. This CDR3 contains 16 residues. The J segment lost 1 base and the V segment lost 1 base, leaving 6 bases of the junction unmatched. Looked up from germline, CDR1 is LNHDA and CDR2 is SQIVND (reference sequence). The CDR3 region is CASSIGLARGQETQYF. DNA for the CDR3: TGTGCCAGTAGTATAGGACTAGCACGGGGCCAAGAGACCCAGTACTTC.

V and J are TRBV12-5 and TRBJ2-1, with 7 bases aligning to TRBD2. CDR3 length: 20 amino acids. Germline V gene sequence: CDR1 LGHNT, CDR2 FRNRAP. The V gene end was trimmed by 0 bases and the J gene end by 2 bases; junction bases not matched to a gene: 16. CDR3 protein: CASGLVLISGARDAYNEQFF. In DNA form, the CDR3 reads TGTGCTAGTGGTTTGGTACTCATCAGCGGGGCCCGAGACGCCTACAATGAGCAGTTCTTC.

This clone was counted a single time. This chain connects TRBV9 to TRBJ1-2; unclear D gene. The V gene's germline CDR1 is SGDLS and CDR2 YYNGEE. The V end lost 4 bases, the J end lost 1 base, and 14 bases lay between the germline ends. This CDR3 is built from 15 residues. CDR3 sequence: CASSPTLPGNYGYTF. The CDR3 DNA is TGTGCCAGCAGCCCTACTTTGCCGGGTAACTATGGCTACACCTTC.

This clone was recorded once. CDR3 coding DNA: TGTGCCAGCAGTGAAGCTTGGGGGCCCCTAAACATTCAGTACTTC. Amino acids: CASSEAWGPLNIQYF. This rearrangement joins TRBV6-1 to TRBJ2-4, with TRBD1 as a possible D gene (6 bases). Trimming removed 0 bases at V and 6 bases at J, with 12 bases between. Germline values: CDR1 MNHNS, CDR2 SASEGT. This CDR3 has 15 residues.